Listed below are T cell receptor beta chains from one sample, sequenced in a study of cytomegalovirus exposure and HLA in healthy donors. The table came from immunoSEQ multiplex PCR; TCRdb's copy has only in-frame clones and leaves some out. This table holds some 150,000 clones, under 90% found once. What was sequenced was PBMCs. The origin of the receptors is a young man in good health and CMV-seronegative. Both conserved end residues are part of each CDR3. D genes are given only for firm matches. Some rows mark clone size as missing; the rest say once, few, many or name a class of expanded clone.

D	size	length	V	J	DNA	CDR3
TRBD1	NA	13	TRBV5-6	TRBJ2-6	TGTGCCAGCAGCTGGGACAGGTCCAACGTCCTGACTTTC	CASSWDRSNVLTF
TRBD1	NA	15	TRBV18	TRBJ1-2	TGTGCCAGCTCACTTCGACAGGGAGCTAACTATGGCTACACCTTC	CASSLRQGANYGYTF
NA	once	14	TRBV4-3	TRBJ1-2	TGCGCCAGCAGTCCTCCGGCGAGGAACTATGGCTACACCTTC	CASSPPARNYGYTF
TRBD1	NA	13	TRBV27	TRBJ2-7	TGTGCCAGCAGGGACAGGAGTATCTACGAGCAGTACTTC	CASRDRSIYEQYF
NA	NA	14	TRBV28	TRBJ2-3	TGTGCCAGCAGTTCTGGAGGGTATACAGATACGCAGTATTTT	CASSSGGYTDTQYF
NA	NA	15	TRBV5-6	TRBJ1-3	TGTGCCAGCAGCTTAACAGGAATATCTGGCAACACCATATATTTT	CASSLTGISGNTIYF
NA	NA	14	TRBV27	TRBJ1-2	TGTGCCAGCCGCGCTGAAGGGGCAGTTGGTGGCTACACCTTC	CASRAEGAVGGYTF
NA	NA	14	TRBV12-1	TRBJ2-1	TGTGCCAGCAGCTTTGGGACTCCGTACCTCGAGCAGTTCTTC	CASSFGTPYLEQFF
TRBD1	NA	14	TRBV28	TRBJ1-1	TGTGCCAGCAGTTTTGTAACAGGGGGCACTGAAGCTTTCTTT	CASSFVTGGTEAFF
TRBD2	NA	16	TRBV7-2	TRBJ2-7	TGTGCCAGCAGCCCGGGGACTAGCGGGAGACGCTACGAGCAGTACTTC	CASSPGTSGRRYEQYF
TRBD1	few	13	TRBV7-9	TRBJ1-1	TGTGCCAGCAGCTCCGGGACAGCATCTGAAGCTTTCTTT	CASSSGTASEAFF
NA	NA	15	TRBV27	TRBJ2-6	TGTGCCAGTCCCTCGGAGGGGACTGGGGCCAACGTCCTGACTTTC	CASPSEGTGANVLTF
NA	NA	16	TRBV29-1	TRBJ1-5	TGCAGCGTTGGTCTGTATTCGGGTGATAGCAATCAGCCCCAGCATTTT	CSVGLYSGDSNQPQHF
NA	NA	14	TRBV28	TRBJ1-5	TGTGCCAGCAGTTTGGCAGGGATCACTCAGCCCCAGCATTTT	CASSLAGITQPQHF
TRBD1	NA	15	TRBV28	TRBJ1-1	TGTGCCAGCAGTTTACCTACAGGGGGAGGAGCTGAAGCTTTCTTT	CASSLPTGGGAEAFF
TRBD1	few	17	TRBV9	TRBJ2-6	TGTGCCAGCAGCGTACCGCAGGGGGCCCGGGGGGCCAACGTCCTGACTTTC	CASSVPQGARGANVLTF
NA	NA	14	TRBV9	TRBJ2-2	TGTGCCAGCAGCTCGGGAGTGGACCCCGGGGAGCTGTTTTTT	CASSSGVDPGELFF
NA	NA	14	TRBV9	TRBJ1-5	TGTGCCAGCAGCCCAGTCGGGGGCAATCAGCCCCAGCATTTT	CASSPVGGNQPQHF
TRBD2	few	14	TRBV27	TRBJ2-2	TGTGCCAGCAGTTTAGCGGGAGGAATCGGGGAGCTGTTTTTT	CASSLAGGIGELFF
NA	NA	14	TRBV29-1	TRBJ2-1	TGCAGCGCTCGGGCGGGGATCTCGGGCCCCGGGCAGTTCTTC	CSARAGISGPGQFF
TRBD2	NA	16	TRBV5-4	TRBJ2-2	TGTGCCAGCAGCTTGGCCCAGCGGGAGTACACCGGGGAGCTGTTTTTT	CASSLAQREYTGELFF
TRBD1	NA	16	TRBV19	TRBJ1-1	TGTGCCAGTAGGGGCAGGGGGACATTTATGAACACTGAAGCTTTCTTT	CASRGRGTFMNTEAFF
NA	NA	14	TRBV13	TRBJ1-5	TGTGCCAGCAGCTCCCGGGGGGGTAATCAGCCCCAGCATTTT	CASSSRGGNQPQHF